This T cell receptor (beta chain) appears in the sequencing data of a study of blood T cells in healthy people across ages (dated by TCRdb to about 2015). Describing the broader study: In model experiments, roughly one uniquely barcoded TCR beta cDNA molecule per two T cells was captured by template switching. Donors were grouped into four age groups: young (average approximately 16 years), middle-aged (39), aged (around 66) and long-lived (less than 85). To avoid experimental bias, donors of different ages were distributed randomly across sequencing lanes. For two donors (one aged 18 to 30 and one aged 80 or older), the study analyzed two additional independent replicas of 1 million unique cDNA reads from the same blood draw. Using deep sequencing normalized with unique cDNA molecular identifiers, the study measured how TCR beta repertoire diversity changes with age.

The paper's findings and limits, for the study overall: Donor CMV infection status was unknown, potentially confounding age-related changes in expanded clonotypes. Conclusive comparison of naive and antigen-experienced compartments was prevented by the profiling of bulk unsorted PBMCs. Observed TCR beta diversity correlated strongly with the percentage of naive T cells measured by flow cytometry. Estimates of total diversity based on one million sequenced T cells were considered lower bounds and underestimates. As age increased, observed TCR beta diversity per million T cells dropped in a roughly linear way, and a significant reduction was already evident by age around 41. Compared with the aged group, the long-lived group had more naive CD4+ T cells, fewer expanded clones and increased TCR diversity, a pattern suggesting age selection.

The donors were 40 or so Caucasian individuals from Russia, aged about 6 to 100 years, who were systemically healthy. Each donor gave 8 to 10 milliliters of peripheral blood, collected into EDTA-treated Vacutainer tubes. PBMCs were isolated by Ficoll-Paque density-gradient centrifugation, with at least 6 million obtained per sample. Total RNA was extracted from PBMCs with Trizol reagent, with at least 6 micrograms obtained per sample. The percentages of naive CD45RAhigh/CD27high T cells were determined by flow cytometry on a PBMC aliquot from every donor. Concerning this clonotype itself: No cognate antigen has been identified for it. The junction departs from germline at one end; a sequencing error may be responsible.

The germline V gene gives CDR1 as SGHDT and CDR2 as YYEEEE. The CDR3 contains 13 residues, cysteine and phenylalanine counted. Solely the CDR3 DNA is kept, with 39 bases framed from the first base. The library was obtained by 5' RACE. Sequencing instrument: Illumina HiSeq 2500. A second PCR of about 7 to 12 cycles was run with a J-beta primer mix and a sample-barcoded 5' primer. A template-switch 5' adaptor carrying 12 random nucleotides introduced a unique molecular identifier onto each TCR beta cDNA molecule. Each sample yielded at least 2.5 million CDR3-containing paired-end reads. First-strand cDNA synthesis was performed from all RNA using the Mint cDNA synthesis kit, with priming by a TRBC-specific oligonucleotide. After uracil-DNA glycosylase treatment, a first 18-cycle PCR used universal primers M1SS and BC2_uni_R on all cDNA. Turning to the authors' computational methods: For normalization, 1 million high-quality reads were randomly selected from each sample, with every read carrying a distinct molecular identifier. Reads with shared molecular identifiers were discarded instead of being binned into consensus sequences. MiTCR, with a Q25 quality threshold and the strictest error-elimination algorithm, was used for CDR3 identification, clonotype clustering and error correction. A nonparametric unseen species model using Euler transformation provided a lower-bound estimate of total TCR beta diversity. The public reads were quality trimmed at Q25 with fastp and then assembled into clones with MiXCR by TCRdb, keeping productive beta chains. All rows with the same CDR3 protein become a single entry with the most common DNA and genes. V and J calls and clone size were set by TCRdb, not the authors. Within this sample are 720,000 or so distinct CDR3 sequences, with approximately 40% of them counted one time only. The ten largest account for 25% to 30% of the sample.

The sequence derives from a man older than 75 in good health. The chain is assembled from TRBV5-6 and TRBJ2-5; the D gene assignment is ambiguous. The assigned J gene may be wrong: the sequence end matches TRBJ2-7 better. Sequencing was carried out using blood. The CDR3 region reads CVSSQAPLHEQYF. The DNA sequence is TGTGTCAGCAGCCAGGCCCCGTTACACGAGCAGTACTTC.